The next 12 T cell receptor beta chains were all read from a single sample in a study of metastatic and nonmetastatic thyroid tumors. MiXCR re-clonotyped the PCR reads for TCRdb. Seen here are about 7,900 clones, approximately 25% observed once, and the top ten hold under 6.5%. Every patient underwent thyroid surgery untreated. Material: adjacent normal tissue. These receptor sequences come from a female donor with papillary thyroid cancer or a benign thyroid nodule (not recorded which). Some clones in this sample may be carry-over from other donors' samples.

This chain uses TRBV18 with TRBJ2-7; 10 bases fit TRBD2. The CDR3 length is 16 residues. Germline lookup yields CDR1 KGHSH and CDR2 LQKENI. V was clipped by 3 bases and J by 3 bases; unmatched bases: 8. The CDR3 DNA reads as TGTGCCAGCTCACCGCCCGGGACTAGCGTACTCTACGAGCAGTACTTC. Translation gives CASSPPGTSVLYEQYF. Based on the CDR3 plus reference TRBV18 and TRBJ2-7, the full variable domain is NAGVMQNPRHLVRRRGQEARLRCSPMKGHSHVYWYRQLPEEGLKFMVYLQKENIIDESGMPKERFSAEFPKEGPSILRIQQVVRGDSAAYFCASSPPGTSVLYEQYFGPGTRLTVT.

This clone is medium-sized (0.01 to 0.1%) in the sample. The chain couples TRBV2 to TRBJ2-7; D ambiguous. V lost 4 bases, J lost 0 bases, and 7 bases lay in between. The CDR3 loop spans 13 amino acids. Germline values: CDR1 SNHLY, CDR2 FYNNEI. The CDR3 protein is CASSAYRSYEQYF. The CDR3 DNA reads as TGTGCCAGCAGTGCTTACCGCTCCTACGAGCAGTACTTC.

This clone was seen only a few times. V usage is TRBV12-1 and J usage is TRBJ1-2; TRBD1 is taken as the D call from the table, unchecked against the DNA. TRBV12-1 is termed a pseudogene. The CDR3 loop spans 16 amino acids. CDR3 loop: CASRTSAGTENYGYTF. Here the CDR3 DNA reads TGTGCCAGCAGAACCTCCGCCGGGACAGAGAACTATGGCTACACCTTC.

Within the sample, this clone is medium-sized (0.01 to 0.1%). The chain is built from TRBV5-5 and TRBJ2-1, with no clear D. This CDR3 has 13 amino acids. The V end was cut by 4 bases, the J end by 3 bases, with 8 bases between. Germline-derived CDR1 and CDR2 are SGHKS and YYEKEE (reference sequence). The CDR3 region has the DNA TGTGCCAGCAGCGGATTTGTCTACAATGAGCAGTTCTTC. It translates to CASSGFVYNEQFF. The complete variable domain, with remaining parts taken from reference TRBV5-5 and TRBJ2-1, reads DAGVTQSPTHLIKTRGQQVTLRCSPISGHKSVSWYQQVLGQGPQFIFQYYEKEERGRGNFPDRFSARQFPNYSSELNVNALLLGDSALYLCASSGFVYNEQFFGPGTRLTVL.

By sample share, this clone is medium-sized (0.01 to 0.1%). Other DNA sequences of this sample code for an identical CDR3. CDR3 DNA sequence: TGTGCCAGCAGAGTACAGGGTTCCTACGAGCAGTACTTC. It codes for CASRVQGSYEQYF. This chain connects TRBV2 to TRBJ2-7; weak D call: TRBD1 (6 bases). With 6 bases removed from V and 1 base from J, the gap between germline ends came to 10 bases. The CDR3 is 13 residues long. The V gene's germline CDR1 is SNHLY and CDR2 FYNNEI.

The V call is TRBV30, the J call TRBJ2-7; D is ambiguous. Trimming removed 1 base at V and 4 bases at J, with 8 bases between. The CDR3 has 12 amino acids. Germline V lookup: CDR1 GTSNPN, CDR2 SVGIG (reference sequence). The CDR3 protein is CAWSALRYEQYF. CDR3 DNA: TGTGCCTGGAGTGCCCTCCGGTACGAGCAGTACTTC. Complete variable domain (other parts from reference TRBV30 and TRBJ2-7): SQTIHQWPATLVQPVGSPLSLECTVEGTSNPNLYWYRQAAGRGLQLLFYSVGIGQISSEVPQNLSASRPQDRQFILSSKKLLLSDSGFYLCAWSALRYEQYFGPGTRLTVT.

This clone was observed a few times. Other DNA sequences in this sample translate to the same CDR3. The chain joins TRBV12-3 or TRBV12-4 to TRBJ1-2; D gene uncertain. V lost 5 bases to trimming and J lost 10 bases, with 14 bases between them. This CDR3 is built from 12 residues. CDR3 nucleotide sequence: TGTGCCAGCAGTACCCGTGAGGGTGCCTACACCTTC. It codes for CASSTREGAYTF.

The chain recombines TRBV5-1 with TRBJ2-7; possibly TRBD2 for D (5 bases). Germline assignment: CDR1 SGHRS and CDR2 YFSETQ. CDR3 length: 13 residues. The V and J ends lost 1 base and 3 bases respectively, with 8 bases between them. The CDR3 is CASSLLGDYEQYF. CDR3 nucleotide sequence: TGCGCCAGCAGCTTGCTCGGGGACTACGAGCAGTACTTC.

Judged by abundance, this clone is medium-sized. The chain couples TRBV11-2 to TRBJ2-2; no definite D call. Germline V gene lookup returns CDR1 SGHAT and CDR2 FQNNGV. The length of the CDR3 is 15 residues. V gave up 8 bases and J gave up 7 bases, with 20 bases separating them. DNA for the CDR3: TGTGCCAGCGGCCACGAGACGGTATTAGGCGGGGAGCTGTTTTTT. Translated, it gives CASGHETVLGGELFF.

This clone is medium-sized in the sample. This chain links TRBV10-2 with TRBJ2-1; perhaps TRBD2 as D (5 bases). V lost 8 bases, J lost 6 bases, and 17 bases lay in between. Per the germline V gene, CDR1 is WSHSY and CDR2 is SAAADI. The CDR3 loop spans 14 amino acids. Here the CDR3 DNA reads TGCGCCAGCTGCCGGGAACCTTTAATCAATGAGCAGTTCTTC. Translation: CASCREPLINEQFF.

The gene calls are TRBV30 and TRBJ2-7, with D possibly matching TRBD1 (5 bases). The CDR3 spans 11 residues. Germline V gene lookup returns CDR1 GTSNPN and CDR2 SVGIG (reference sequence). Trimming took 3 bases from V and 10 from J, leaving 13 bases between them. CDR3 nucleotide sequence: TGTGCCTGGAGGACAGCCTATATTCAGTACTTC. Translating it yields CAWRTAYIQYF.

Within the sample, this clone is medium-sized. The V gene is TRBV3-1, the J gene TRBJ2-7, with TRBD1 matching 10 bases. J was trimmed by 3 bases and V by 6 bases; bases with no gene match: 8. The CDR3 runs 15 residues. The germline V gene encodes CDR1 LGHDT and CDR2 YNNKEL (reference sequence). In DNA, the CDR3 is TGTGCCAGCAGGGGAATAGGACAGGGGGGCTACGAGCAGTACTTC. Translating it yields CASRGIGQGGYEQYF.